The rows below give T cell receptor beta chains drawn from one sample of a study of OX40 agonist ivuxolimab in advanced cancers. Profiled with immunoSEQ multiplex PCR; TCRdb holds only in-frame clones, not every one. This table holds 55,000 to 90,000 clones, around nine tenths found once. This material consisted of CD4+ or CD8+ T cells sorted from blood, taken in a trial of the OX40 agonist ivuxolimab. Every receptor here comes from an adult with an advanced solid tumor such as melanoma, head and neck, liver or kidney cancer. CDR3s include the opening cysteine and the closing phenylalanine or tryptophan. Each record gives: D gene, J gene, clone size, V gene, CDR3 protein, CDR3 DNA. A D gene is named only where the DNA matches it firmly. Clone size is stated in some rows and not others, as once, few, many or a class when expanded.

>.|TRBJ2-7|.|TRBV6-5
CASSPGAGRQYF
TGTGCCAGCAGCCCTGGGGCTGGGAGGCAGTACTTC
>.|TRBJ2-7|.|TRBV5-1
CASSSGDYEQYF
TGCGCCAGCAGCTCGGGTGACTACGAGCAGTACTTC
>TRBD1|TRBJ2-7|.|TRBV18
CASSLGTGPSYEQYF
TGTGCCAGCTCACTCGGGACAGGCCCCTCCTACGAGCAGTACTTC
>TRBD1|TRBJ1-4|.|TRBV29-1
CSVRDRNGEKLFF
TGCAGCGTGAGGGACAGAAACGGCGAAAAACTGTTTTTT
>TRBD2|TRBJ2-2|.|TRBV7-3
CASSPSGGAAGELFF
TGTGCCAGCAGCCCCTCGGGGGGGGCCGCCGGGGAGCTGTTTTTT
>TRBD1|TRBJ2-1|.|TRBV18
CASSVGQASSYNEQFF
TGTGCCAGCTCAGTTGGACAGGCGAGCTCCTACAATGAGCAGTTCTTC
>TRBD1|TRBJ2-4|.|TRBV6-1
CASSVGTGGGLAKNIQYF
TGTGCCAGCAGTGTCGGGACAGGGGGCGGTCTGGCCAAAAACATTCAGTACTTC
>.|TRBJ1-5|.|TRBV7-2
CAGGQGRLPQHF
TGTGCCGGGGGTCAGGGGAGGCTGCCCCAGCATTTT
>.|TRBJ2-1|.|TRBV2
CASSAQGGGDGQFF
TGTGCCAGCAGTGCACAGGGGGGGGGTGATGGGCAGTTCTTC
>.|TRBJ2-5|.|TRBV7-9
CASSAEGETQYF
TGTGCCAGCAGCGCCGAAGGGGAGACCCAGTACTTC
>.|TRBJ1-1|.|TRBV28
CASSLRTGSAFF
TGTGCCAGCAGTTTAAGGACCGGTAGCGCTTTCTTT
>.|TRBJ2-7|.|TRBV2
CASQFVEQYF
TGTGCCAGCCAGTTTGTGGAGCAGTACTTC
>TRBD1|TRBJ1-4|.|TRBV19
CASSPDRGNDEKLFF
TGTGCCAGTAGTCCCGACAGGGGGAACGATGAAAAACTGTTTTTT
>.|TRBJ2-3|once|TRBV27
CASGPSGDTQYF
TGTGCCAGCGGCCCGTCGGGAGATACGCAGTATTTT
>TRBD2|TRBJ2-7|.|TRBV28
CASSFPPGGSPYEQYF
TGTGCCAGCAGTTTCCCCCCGGGCGGGAGCCCCTACGAGCAGTACTTC
>.|TRBJ2-7|.|TRBV7-2
CASSLYAAYEQYF
TGTGCCAGCAGCTTATACGCAGCCTACGAGCAGTACTTC
>.|TRBJ2-3|.|TRBV4-1
CASSQAPGQDTDTQYF
TGCGCCAGCAGCCAAGCACCGGGACAAGACACAGATACGCAGTATTTT
>.|TRBJ1-2|.|TRBV6-1
CASNQASGGYTF
TGTGCCAGCAACCAGGCATCGGGGGGCTACACCTTC
>.|TRBJ2-3|.|TRBV28
CASSSGRLRGQDTQYF
TGTGCCAGCAGTTCCGGGCGGTTGCGGGGCCAGGATACGCAGTATTTT
>.|TRBJ2-3|.|TRBV6-5
CASRQDYLTQYF
TGTGCCAGCAGGCAGGACTACCTTACGCAGTATTTT
>.|TRBJ2-7|.|TRBV11-3
CASSWNGGANSYEQYF
TGTGCCAGCAGCTGGAATGGGGGGGCCAACTCCTACGAGCAGTACTTC
>.|TRBJ1-1|.|TRBV30
CAWSVWGMNTEAFF
TGTGCCTGGAGTGTATGGGGAATGAACACTGAAGCTTTCTTT
>TRBD1|TRBJ2-2|.|TRBV2
CASSPQGTGELFF
TGTGCCAGCAGTCCACAGGGGACCGGGGAGCTGTTTTTT
>TRBD1|TRBJ1-5|.|TRBV19
CASSITGDNQPQHF
TGTGCCAGTAGTATAACAGGGGATAATCAGCCCCAGCATTTT
>TRBD1|TRBJ2-5|.|TRBV7-3
CASSRTGSAGETQYF
TGTGCCAGCAGCCGGACAGGGAGCGCGGGGGAGACCCAGTACTTC
>.|TRBJ2-3|.|TRBV4-1
CASSQDRRQSTDTQYF
TGCGCCAGCAGCCAAGATAGGCGACAGAGCACAGATACGCAGTATTTT